These T cell receptor beta chains were read from a single sample in a study of blood T cell repertoires in COVID-19. Produced via immunoSEQ multiplex PCR; TCRdb's table is partial and in-frame only. The sample records fewer than 500,000 clones, 75% to 90% being singletons. The material sequenced was peripheral blood. The receptors originated from a woman aged 25 to 39 with acute or convalescent COVID-19. Each CDR3 is given with its conserved first and last residue. The D gene is left open where the match is weak. Size values are once, few and many counts, or a class for expanded clones, and some rows have none.

d_gene: NA; v_gene: TRBV29-1; j_gene: TRBJ1-3; abundance: NA; CDR3aa: CSVEDQGNTIYF; CDR3nt: TGCAGCGTTGAAGATCAGGGAAACACCATATATTTT
d_gene: NA; v_gene: TRBV11-2; j_gene: TRBJ1-3; abundance: NA; CDR3aa: CASSSQQGISGNTIYF; CDR3nt: TGTGCCAGCAGCTCACAACAGGGTATCTCTGGAAACACCATATATTTT
d_gene: NA; v_gene: TRBV4-1; j_gene: TRBJ2-3; abundance: NA; CDR3aa: CASSQGLTDTQYF; CDR3nt: TGCGCCAGCAGCCAAGGACTCACAGATACGCAGTATTTT
d_gene: NA; v_gene: TRBV29-1; j_gene: TRBJ2-5; abundance: NA; CDR3aa: CSVETATKETQYF; CDR3nt: TGCAGCGTTGAAACGGCGACAAAAGAGACCCAGTACTTC
d_gene: TRBD1; v_gene: TRBV25-1; j_gene: TRBJ2-5; abundance: NA; CDR3aa: CASSLSGTGSETQYF; CDR3nt: TGTGCCAGCAGTCTCAGCGGGACAGGGTCGGAGACCCAGTACTTC
d_gene: TRBD1; v_gene: TRBV18; j_gene: TRBJ2-7; abundance: NA; CDR3aa: CASSPVRDRGIEQYF; CDR3nt: TGTGCCAGCTCCCCCGTCCGGGACAGGGGAATCGAGCAGTACTTC
d_gene: NA; v_gene: TRBV6-2/TRBV6-3; j_gene: TRBJ1-1; abundance: NA; CDR3aa: CASSGPGSWTEAFF; CDR3nt: TGTGCCAGCAGTGGTCCAGGGTCATGGACTGAAGCTTTCTTT
d_gene: TRBD1; v_gene: TRBV2; j_gene: TRBJ1-4; abundance: NA; CDR3aa: CASSEETGENEKLFF; CDR3nt: TGTGCCAGCAGTGAGGAGACAGGGGAAAATGAAAAACTGTTTTTT
d_gene: TRBD1; v_gene: TRBV11-2; j_gene: TRBJ1-4; abundance: once; CDR3aa: CASSSFSSTGGEKLFF; CDR3nt: TGTGCCAGCAGCTCCTTCTCCTCGACAGGGGGCGAAAAACTGTTTTTT
d_gene: NA; v_gene: TRBV12-3/TRBV12-4; j_gene: TRBJ2-2; abundance: NA; CDR3aa: CASSALLSGELFF; CDR3nt: TGTGCCAGCAGTGCGCTCCTCTCAGGGGAGCTGTTTTTT
d_gene: TRBD1; v_gene: TRBV7-9; j_gene: TRBJ1-4; abundance: NA; CDR3aa: CASSPIQGAREKLFF; CDR3nt: TGTGCCAGCAGCCCGATACAGGGGGCGAGGGAAAAACTGTTTTTT
d_gene: TRBD1; v_gene: TRBV4-2; j_gene: TRBJ1-5; abundance: NA; CDR3aa: CASSQAGGDQPQHF; CDR3nt: TGTGCCAGCAGCCAAGCAGGGGGAGATCAGCCCCAGCATTTT
d_gene: TRBD1; v_gene: TRBV4-1; j_gene: TRBJ2-7; abundance: NA; CDR3aa: CASSPGTGGAEQYF; CDR3nt: TGCGCCAGCAGTCCCGGGACAGGGGGTGCCGAGCAGTACTTC
d_gene: NA; v_gene: TRBV5-1; j_gene: TRBJ1-6; abundance: NA; CDR3aa: CASSLASRSPLHF; CDR3nt: TGCGCCAGCAGCTTGGCCTCGCGTTCACCCCTCCACTTT
d_gene: NA; v_gene: TRBV10-1; j_gene: TRBJ1-6; abundance: few; CDR3aa: CASSLQANSPLHF; CDR3nt: TGCGCCAGCAGTCTACAGGCAAATTCACCCCTCCACTTT
d_gene: TRBD2; v_gene: TRBV6-1; j_gene: TRBJ2-3; abundance: NA; CDR3aa: CASSVAGASLGSTDTQYF; CDR3nt: TGTGCCAGCAGTGTAGCGGGGGCCTCACTGGGTAGCACAGATACGCAGTATTTT
d_gene: NA; v_gene: TRBV19; j_gene: TRBJ1-4; abundance: NA; CDR3aa: CASTPATQAEKLFF; CDR3nt: TGTGCCAGTACTCCCGCGACACAGGCCGAAAAACTGTTTTTT
d_gene: NA; v_gene: TRBV5-1; j_gene: TRBJ1-2; abundance: NA; CDR3aa: CASSPEGFGLYGYTF; CDR3nt: TGCGCCAGCAGCCCAGAGGGCTTCGGATTATATGGCTACACCTTC
d_gene: TRBD2; v_gene: TRBV10-3; j_gene: TRBJ2-3; abundance: once; CDR3aa: CAISRLAGGGSTDTQYF; CDR3nt: TGTGCCATCAGTCGACTAGCGGGGGGTGGGAGCACAGATACGCAGTATTTT
d_gene: TRBD1; v_gene: TRBV29-1; j_gene: TRBJ2-1; abundance: NA; CDR3aa: CSVPWGQAQFF; CDR3nt: TGCAGCGTCCCCTGGGGACAGGCGCAGTTCTTC
d_gene: NA; v_gene: TRBV5-1; j_gene: TRBJ1-6; abundance: once; CDR3aa: CASSLAGSYNSPLHF; CDR3nt: TGCGCCAGCAGCTTGGCAGGCTCCTATAATTCACCCCTCCACTTT
d_gene: TRBD2; v_gene: TRBV10-1; j_gene: TRBJ2-5; abundance: NA; CDR3aa: CASSDPSGGAKTQYF; CDR3nt: TGCGCCAGCAGTGATCCGAGCGGGGGGGCGAAGACCCAGTACTTC
d_gene: TRBD1; v_gene: TRBV20-1; j_gene: TRBJ1-1; abundance: NA; CDR3aa: CSASTTGGETEAFF; CDR3nt: TGCAGTGCTAGTACGACAGGGGGAGAGACTGAAGCTTTCTTT
d_gene: NA; v_gene: TRBV11-2; j_gene: TRBJ2-5; abundance: NA; CDR3aa: CASSPGIAETQYF; CDR3nt: TGTGCCAGCAGCCCAGGGATCGCGGAGACCCAGTACTTC
d_gene: NA; v_gene: TRBV5-3; j_gene: TRBJ1-3; abundance: once; CDR3aa: CARSFAVSGNTIYF; CDR3nt: TGTGCCAGAAGCTTCGCGGTCTCTGGAAACACCATATATTTT
d_gene: NA; v_gene: TRBV28; j_gene: TRBJ2-1; abundance: NA; CDR3aa: CASSGQGLAGQFF; CDR3nt: TGTGCCAGCAGTGGACAGGGACTAGCAGGGCAGTTCTTC
d_gene: NA; v_gene: TRBV10-1; j_gene: TRBJ2-1; abundance: NA; CDR3aa: CASSVGGTGLDEQFF; CDR3nt: TGCGCCAGCAGTGTGGGGGGAACAGGATTGGATGAGCAGTTCTTC
d_gene: TRBD1; v_gene: TRBV7-2; j_gene: TRBJ2-3; abundance: once; CDR3aa: CASSPEGAGPTDTQYF; CDR3nt: TGTGCCAGCAGTCCAGAGGGGGCTGGGCCCACAGATACGCAGTATTTT
d_gene: TRBD1; v_gene: TRBV20-1; j_gene: TRBJ1-1; abundance: NA; CDR3aa: CSASPGQGPNTEAFF; CDR3nt: TGCAGTGCTAGTCCGGGACAGGGCCCGAACACTGAAGCTTTCTTT
d_gene: NA; v_gene: TRBV4-1; j_gene: TRBJ2-7; abundance: NA; CDR3aa: CASSLDPGRSYEQYF; CDR3nt: TGCGCCAGCAGCCTCGACCCAGGCCGCTCCTACGAGCAGTACTTC
d_gene: NA; v_gene: TRBV19; j_gene: TRBJ2-5; abundance: NA; CDR3aa: CASVWPAGNTEETQYF; CDR3nt: TGTGCCAGTGTATGGCCGGCAGGGAATACAGAAGAGACCCAGTACTTC
d_gene: TRBD2; v_gene: TRBV7-3; j_gene: TRBJ2-5; abundance: NA; CDR3aa: CASSLTSGGGETQYF; CDR3nt: TGTGCCAGCAGCTTAACCTCAGGCGGGGGGGAGACCCAGTACTTC
d_gene: TRBD2; v_gene: TRBV9; j_gene: TRBJ2-5; abundance: NA; CDR3aa: CASSVVSGETQYF; CDR3nt: TGTGCCAGCAGCGTAGTTAGCGGGGAGACCCAGTACTTC
d_gene: NA; v_gene: TRBV27; j_gene: TRBJ1-5; abundance: NA; CDR3aa: CASSLGPDSLRQPQHF; CDR3nt: TGTGCCAGCAGTTTAGGGCCGGACAGTCTACGACAGCCCCAGCATTTT
d_gene: TRBD1; v_gene: TRBV6-5; j_gene: TRBJ2-7; abundance: once; CDR3aa: CASSRGDRSSYEQYF; CDR3nt: TGTGCCAGCAGTCGTGGGGACAGGAGCTCCTACGAGCAGTACTTC
d_gene: NA; v_gene: TRBV5-4; j_gene: TRBJ1-2; abundance: NA; CDR3aa: CASSFGRRGGTYGYTF; CDR3nt: TGTGCCAGCAGCTTCGGAAGACGGGGGGGGACCTATGGCTACACCTTC
d_gene: TRBD1; v_gene: TRBV10-3; j_gene: TRBJ2-7; abundance: NA; CDR3aa: CAISSGTGDYEQYF; CDR3nt: TGTGCCATCAGCTCCGGGACAGGGGACTACGAGCAGTACTTC
d_gene: NA; v_gene: TRBV5-5; j_gene: TRBJ1-4; abundance: NA; CDR3aa: CASSLVGKLFF; CDR3nt: TGTGCCAGCAGCTTGGTCGGAAAACTGTTTTTT
d_gene: NA; v_gene: TRBV5-1; j_gene: TRBJ1-2; abundance: few; CDR3aa: CASSLAVNGGYGYTF; CDR3nt: TGCGCCAGCAGCTTGGCCGTAAACGGGGGCTATGGCTACACCTTC
d_gene: TRBD2; v_gene: TRBV30; j_gene: TRBJ2-5; abundance: NA; CDR3aa: CAWSGQLAGGKETQYF; CDR3nt: TGTGCCTGGAGTGGCCAACTAGCGGGGGGTAAAGAGACCCAGTACTTC
d_gene: NA; v_gene: TRBV2; j_gene: TRBJ1-2; abundance: NA; CDR3aa: CASSSTGIGYTF; CDR3nt: TGTGCCAGCAGTTCAACAGGGATTGGCTACACCTTC
d_gene: TRBD1; v_gene: TRBV30; j_gene: TRBJ2-7; abundance: NA; CDR3aa: CAWRGTGGRVQYF; CDR3nt: TGTGCCTGGAGGGGGACAGGGGGCAGGGTGCAGTACTTC
d_gene: NA; v_gene: TRBV27; j_gene: TRBJ2-5; abundance: NA; CDR3aa: CASSSRTPQGVETQYF; CDR3nt: TGTGCCAGCAGTTCACGGACCCCCCAGGGTGTCGAGACCCAGTACTTC
d_gene: TRBD1; v_gene: TRBV28; j_gene: TRBJ1-2; abundance: NA; CDR3aa: CASSQQGGFGYTF; CDR3nt: TGTGCCAGCAGCCAACAGGGGGGGTTTGGCTACACCTTC
d_gene: TRBD2; v_gene: TRBV6-5; j_gene: TRBJ2-3; abundance: NA; CDR3aa: CASRGLAGGGDTQYF; CDR3nt: TGTGCCAGCAGGGGACTAGCGGGGGGCGGCGATACGCAGTATTTT
d_gene: NA; v_gene: TRBV27; j_gene: TRBJ1-1; abundance: once; CDR3aa: CASSQGGGLAEAFF; CDR3nt: TGTGCCAGCAGCCAAGGGGGGGGGCTGGCTGAAGCTTTCTTT
d_gene: NA; v_gene: TRBV3-1/TRBV3-2; j_gene: TRBJ1-1; abundance: once; CDR3aa: CASSQVLGSEAFF; CDR3nt: TGTGCCAGCAGCCAAGTATTGGGCTCTGAAGCTTTCTTT
d_gene: NA; v_gene: TRBV21-1; j_gene: TRBJ1-1; abundance: NA; CDR3aa: CASSKGTGNTEAFF; CDR3nt: TGTGCCAGCAGCAAGGGGACAGGGAACACTGAAGCTTTCTTT
d_gene: NA; v_gene: TRBV3-1/TRBV3-2; j_gene: TRBJ1-4; abundance: once; CDR3aa: CASRHSSGNYEKLFF; CDR3nt: TGTGCCAGCAGGCACAGCTCCGGGAATTATGAAAAACTGTTTTTT
d_gene: TRBD2; v_gene: TRBV27; j_gene: TRBJ2-5; abundance: once; CDR3aa: CASSPHRPSGVKTQYF; CDR3nt: TGTGCCAGCAGTCCACACCGGCCTAGCGGGGTTAAGACCCAGTACTTC
d_gene: TRBD1; v_gene: TRBV7-9; j_gene: TRBJ1-5; abundance: NA; CDR3aa: CASSEGTASNQPQHF; CDR3nt: TGTGCCAGCAGCGAAGGGACAGCTAGCAATCAGCCCCAGCATTTT
d_gene: NA; v_gene: TRBV27; j_gene: TRBJ1-2; abundance: NA; CDR3aa: CASSSSPTGTRYGYTF; CDR3nt: TGTGCCAGCAGCTCCTCCCCGACAGGAACAAGATATGGCTACACCTTC
d_gene: NA; v_gene: TRBV5-4; j_gene: TRBJ2-7; abundance: NA; CDR3aa: CASSLNPGSYEQYF; CDR3nt: TGTGCCAGCAGCTTGAACCCGGGCTCCTACGAGCAGTACTTC